This TCR beta chain was identified in a study of cytomegalovirus exposure and HLA in healthy donors. Notes on the study in general: Productive rates of about 87% or about 30% were seen for most TCR beta V segments in an earlier analysis.

From germline, CDR1 is GTSNPN and CDR2 SVGIG (reference sequence). The CDR3 loop spans 10 amino acids. V shed 5 bases, J shed 11 bases, and the junction held 3 bases outside the gene matches. With respect to this clone: As yet, its antigen is unknown.

This PCR relied on a set of 60 Vbeta primers and 13 Jbeta primers. The method was immunoSEQ multiplex PCR; TCRdb's version includes in-frame clones alone and lacks a portion of them. The sample lists some 190,000 clones, roughly 83% occurring once. The receptor comes from a boy aged 2 to 10 in good health and CMV-seronegative. This chain uses TRBV30 with TRBJ1-1, with TRBD1 matching over 9 bases. Sequencing was performed on PBMCs. CDR3 nucleotide sequence: TGTGCCTGGTTGGACAGGGGTGCTTTCTTT. It is translated as CAWLDRGAFF.